Presented here are 14 T cell receptor beta chains from one specimen sequenced in a study of regulatory T cells in long-lasting Graves disease. The time point denotes: persistent/refractory GD, antithyroid drugs over 5 years with positive TRAb. Construction of the TCR library relied on RNA isolated from PBMCs. Building the TCR beta libraries relied on iRepertoire HTBI primers, and CDR3 regions underwent Arm-PCR. TCRdb reanalysed the multiplex PCR reads using MiXCR and keeps one entry per CDR3 protein. The repertoire holds 700,000 or so distinct CDR3 sequences, with 30% as singletons. The input for sequencing was peripheral blood mononuclear cells (PBMCs), taken when the disease was refractory, from a patient treated with antithyroid drugs. These receptor sequences come from a female donor with Graves disease.

The chain joins TRBV2 to TRBJ1-3; D not certain. This CDR3 is built from 13 residues. V gave up 8 bases and J gave up 0 bases, with 8 bases separating them. Germline CDR1 reads SNHLY; CDR2 reads FYNNEI. The CDR3 nucleotides read TGTGCCAGCCCCCCCCGCTCTGGAAACACCATATATTTT. Its translation is CASPPRSGNTIYF. Complete variable domain (other parts from reference TRBV2 and TRBJ1-3): EPEVTQTPSHQVTQMGQEVILRCVPISNHLYFYWYRQILGQKVEFLVSFYNNEISEKSEIFDDQFSVERPDGSNFTLKIRSTKLEDSAMYFCASPPRSGNTIYFGEGSWLTVV.

In its sample, this clonotype was seen many times. V gene TRBV20-1 combines with J gene TRBJ1-1; D is undetermined. Trimming cost V 3 bases and J 2 bases, with 10 bases left between them. This CDR3 comprises 13 residues. Germline CDR1 reads DFQATT; CDR2 reads SNEGSKA (reference sequence). In DNA, the CDR3 is TGCAGTGCTAGGGGGAGGGCCAACACTGAAGCTTTCTTT. Its translation: CSARGRANTEAFF.

V gene TRBV5-6 combines with J gene TRBJ2-7; TRBD1 is a possible D gene (6 bases). V was clipped by 2 bases and J by 4 bases, with 19 bases between them. CDR1 is SGHDT and CDR2 is YYEEEE in the germline V gene. This CDR3 has 16 amino acids. The CDR3 nucleotides read TGTGCCAGCAGCTTTAAAGGGGCGCACAGGGCTTACGAGCAGTACTTC. It translates to CASSFKGAHRAYEQYF.

This clonotype was found a few times. The V and J genes are TRBV11-2 and TRBJ1-1, with D hard to call. The CDR3 loop spans 15 amino acids. With 5 bases removed from V and 3 bases from J, the gap between germline ends came to 16 bases. In germline, CDR1 is SGHAT, CDR2 FQNNGV. CDR3: CASSPTKGRYTEAFF. CDR3 nucleotide sequence: TGTGCCAGCAGCCCGACGAAAGGGAGGTACACTGAAGCTTTCTTT. Filled out from reference TRBV11-2 and TRBJ1-1, the complete variable domain reads EAGVAQSPRYKIIEKRQSVAFWCNPISGHATLYWYQQILGQGPKLLIQFQNNGVVDDSQLPKDRFSAERLKGVDSTLKIQPAKLEDSAVYLCASSPTKGRYTEAFFGQGTRLTVV.

This clonotype occurred many times. The rearrangement joins TRBV28 to TRBJ2-7; D unclear. CDR1 and CDR2 (germline): MDHEN, SYDVKM. Trimming stripped 2 bases from V and 0 bases from J, with 8 bases between. This CDR3 region has 14 residues. CDR3 nucleotide sequence: TGTGCCAGCAGTTTACCCCAGGACTCCTACGAGCAGTACTTC. Amino acid sequence: CASSLPQDSYEQYF.

This clonotype was counted between two and nine times. The rearrangement links TRBV5-1 to TRBJ1-1, with 10 bases matching TRBD1. Germline loops: CDR1 SGHRS, CDR2 YFSETQ. V gave up 7 bases and J gave up 4 bases; unmatched junction bases: 7. The CDR3 covers 14 residues. CDR3 protein: CASGPGQGFTEAFF. Here the CDR3 DNA reads TGCGCCAGCGGACCGGGACAGGGGTTCACTGAAGCTTTCTTT.

This clonotype appeared a few times. The chain is built from TRBV9 and TRBJ2-5, with 8 bases fitting TRBD2. V trimming: 0 bases; J trimming: 5 bases; junction bases outside the gene matches: 6. CDR1 SGDLS and CDR2 YYNGEE come from the germline V gene. The CDR3 is 15 residues long. In DNA, the CDR3 is TGTGCCAGCAGCGTAGCCAGCGGGAGTGCGGAGACCCAGTACTTC. Its translation is CASSVASGSAETQYF. Full variable domain (outside the CDR3, taken from reference TRBV9 and TRBJ2-5): DSGVTQTPKHLITATGQRVTLRCSPRSGDLSVYWYQQSLDQGLQFLIQYYNGEERAKGNILERFSAQQFPDLHSELNLSSLELGDSALYFCASSVASGSAETQYFGPGTRLLVL.

This clonotype was seen only a few times. This chain uses TRBV20-1 with TRBJ1-1; D uncertain. The CDR3 runs 13 residues. Trimming removed 3 bases from V and 2 bases from J, with 10 bases in between. CDR1 and CDR2 from the germline V gene are DFQATT and SNEGSKA (reference sequence). CDR3 residues: CSARARQNTEAFF. The CDR3 DNA is TGCAGTGCTAGGGCAAGACAAAACACTGAAGCTTTCTTT.

The chain has TRBV3-1 and TRBJ1-4; the D is unclear. Germline V gives CDR1 LGHDT, CDR2 YNNKEL (reference sequence). The CDR3 runs 14 residues. With 6 bases removed from V and 6 bases from J, the gap between germline ends came to 14 bases. CDR3 loop: CASSLRGSYEKLFF. As DNA, the CDR3 is TGTGCCAGCAGTCTAAGAGGGAGCTATGAAAAACTGTTTTTT.

This clonotype was seen only once. The genes are TRBV9 and TRBJ1-6; 9 nucleotides match TRBD1. Per the germline V gene, CDR1 is SGDLS and CDR2 is YYNGEE. V lost 4 bases and J lost 0; bases outside the gene matches: 11. The CDR3 length is 19 residues. This CDR3 reads CASSSRDRDPSSYNSPLHF. CDR3 in DNA: TGTGCCAGCAGCTCCCGGGACAGGGATCCGAGCTCCTATAATTCACCCCTCCACTTT.

The gene calls are TRBV29-1 and TRBJ1-3; D is unclear. CDR1 SQVTM and CDR2 ANQGSEA come from the germline V gene. V gave up 0 bases and J gave up 7 bases, with 16 bases separating them. The length of the CDR3 is 15 residues. CDR3 bases: TGCAGCGTTGAAGAGAGGGCATGGGGAGAGAACACCATATATTTT. Translation gives CSVEERAWGENTIYF.

This clonotype has ten or more counts. The genes are TRBV2 and TRBJ1-4, with D unresolved. The CDR3 is 19 amino acids. With 2 bases removed from V and 0 bases from J, the gap between germline ends came to 19 bases. Germline loops: CDR1 SNHLY, CDR2 FYNNEI. The CDR3 DNA reads TGTGCCAGCAGTGAATATGGACTCCTTAGACGGACAACTAATGAAAAACTGTTTTTT. It specifies CASSEYGLLRRTTNEKLFF.

This clonotype occurred a few times. The V and J genes are TRBV20-1 and TRBJ1-4; TRBD1 is a possible D gene (5 bases). The CDR3 is 14 amino acids. Germline-derived CDR1 and CDR2 are DFQATT and SNEGSKA (reference sequence). Deletions cut 0 bases from V and 2 bases from J, with 7 bases between. CDR3 in DNA: TGCAGTGCTAGAGAGGAGGGGACTAATGAAAAACTGTTTTTT. It codes for CSAREEGTNEKLFF.

With respect to this clonotype: A much larger clone lies one base from this, so it may be a read error. The V call is TRBV12-3 or TRBV12-4, the J call TRBJ1-5, with D hard to call. The CDR3 totals 15 residues. The CDR3 here is CVSSPGIPGNQPQHF. Here the CDR3 DNA reads TGTGTCAGCAGTCCCGGGATTCCGGGCAATCAGCCCCAGCATTTT.